Listed here are 13 T cell receptor beta chains from one sample, sequenced in a study of CD8 T cells in Susac syndrome. The authors reverse transcribed roughly 0.45 to 1 ug RNA with random hexamers. TCRdb used MiXCR to reprocess the immunoSEQ multiplex PCR reads, holding one entry per CDR3 protein. The sample yields about 200,000 distinct CDR3 sequences, around 96% seen once. Input material: CD4+ T cells from PBMCs. All receptors come from a human donor with multiple sclerosis.

The chain uses TRBV3-1 and TRBJ2-3, with D hard to call. V lost 0 bases and J lost 6, with 7 bases in between. Germline V lookup: CDR1 LGHDT, CDR2 YNNKEL (reference sequence). The CDR3 totals 13 residues. The CDR3 region is CASSQDGEDTQYF. CDR3 in DNA: TGTGCCAGCAGCCAAGACGGCGAGGATACGCAGTATTTT.

V gene TRBV3-1 combines with J gene TRBJ2-7, with D possibly called TRBD1 or TRBD2 (5 bases each). Trimming took 4 bases from V and 2 from J, leaving 15 bases between them. The germline gives CDR1 LGHDT, CDR2 YNNKEL (reference sequence). CDR3 size: 15 residues. CDR3 bases: TGTGCCAGCAGCCTCCACCAGTCGGGACCCTACGAGCAGTACTTC. It specifies CASSLHQSGPYEQYF.

The chain employs TRBV30 and TRBJ2-7, with D unresolved. Germline V CDR1 and CDR2: GTSNPN, SVGIG (reference sequence). CDR3 length: 11 amino acids. The CDR3 reads CSVGSPYEQYF. The CDR3 DNA reads TGTAGCGTCGGCAGCCCCTACGAGCAGTACTTC.

This clonotype came up once. This sequence joins TRBV6-1 and TRBJ2-1, with D perhaps matching TRBD1 (5 bases). Germline lookup yields CDR1 MNHNS and CDR2 SASEGT. Between the trimmed V and J ends, which lost 6 bases and 6 bases, there was a span of 15 bases. The CDR3 totals 14 residues. CDR3 amino acids: CASRQGFIPNEQFF. The DNA for the CDR3 is TGTGCCAGCAGGCAGGGCTTTATCCCCAATGAGCAGTTCTTC.

The chain combines TRBV6-2 or TRBV6-3 with TRBJ1-5, with 9 bases aligning to TRBD1. There are 14 residues in the CDR3. Trimming cost V 5 bases and J 7 bases; bases outside gene matches: 6. Looked up from germline, CDR1 is MNHEY and CDR2 is SVGEGT. The CDR3 region has the DNA TGTGCCAGCAGTACTTGGACAGGGGACCAGCCCCAGCATTTT. Residues: CASSTWTGDQPQHF.

This clonotype was picked up one time. The V call is TRBV11-2, the J call TRBJ2-4; a weak D match, TRBD1 (6 bases). The CDR3 length is 12 residues. V lost 5 bases, J lost 11 bases, and 13 bases lay in between. CDR1 is SGHAT and CDR2 is FQNNGV in the germline V gene. The CDR3 DNA reads TGTGCCAGCAGCCCCGACAGGAACCTTCAGTACTTC. Translating gives CASSPDRNLQYF.

This rearrangement joins TRBV12-3 or TRBV12-4 to TRBJ2-3; possible D gene TRBD2, 5 bases. CDR3 length: 13 residues. V was clipped by 3 bases and J by 9 bases, with 13 bases between them. CDR3 sequence reads: CASSFLRESTQYF. DNA of the CDR3: TGTGCCAGCAGTTTCCTCCGGGAATCGACGCAGTATTTT.

The rearrangement uses TRBV3-1 and TRBJ1-2; 8 bases line up with TRBD1. The CDR3 loop spans 16 amino acids. Germline loops: CDR1 LGHDT, CDR2 YNNKEL (reference sequence). Trimming took 1 base from V and 0 from J; bases not matched to a gene: 4. The CDR3 loop is CASSQAGTGANYGYTF. DNA for the CDR3: TGTGCCAGCAGCCAAGCCGGGACAGGAGCTAACTATGGCTACACCTTC.

The chain has TRBV9 and TRBJ2-6; D call uncertain. CDR3 size: 12 residues. Looked up from germline, CDR1 is SGDLS and CDR2 is YYNGEE. The germline V and J ends were trimmed by 4 bases and 11 bases, with 10 bases remaining between them. The CDR3: CASSPHVDVLTF. DNA for the CDR3: TGTGCCAGCAGCCCCCACGTTGACGTCCTGACTTTC.

The CDR3 DNA reads TGTGCCAGCCTACCGAGGAGGGATGGGGCCCAAGAGACCCAGTACTTC. It yields the protein CASLPRRDGAQETQYF. The V call is TRBV5-4, the J call TRBJ2-5, with D tentatively TRBD2 (6 bases). Germline CDR1 reads SGHNT; CDR2 reads YYREEE (reference sequence). Trimming left V 7 bases short and J 1 base short, with 20 bases between. This CDR3 contains 16 residues.

V usage is TRBV18 and J usage is TRBJ1-2; 9 bases are shared with TRBD1. CDR3 length equals 14 residues. V lost 6 bases and J lost 7; bases outside the gene matches: 9. The V gene's germline CDR1 is KGHSH and CDR2 LQKENI. The DNA of the CDR3 is TGTGCCAGCTCGTGGGACAGGGCGTTGTTTGGCTACACCTTC. Its protein product is CASSWDRALFGYTF.

This chain uses TRBV5-1 with TRBJ2-1, with a tentative D call TRBD1 (6 bases). This CDR3 is built from 13 residues. Between the trimmed V and J ends, which lost 4 bases and 6 bases, there was a span of 11 bases. Germline V gene data show CDR1 as SGHRS and CDR2 as YFSETQ. The CDR3 nucleotides are TGCGCCAGCAGCGCACAGGGATTCAATGAGCAGTTCTTC. Translated, it gives CASSAQGFNEQFF.

J is TRBJ2-3 and V is TRBV11-2, with TRBD2 as a possible D gene (5 bases). The CDR3 totals 11 residues. Looked up from germline, CDR1 is SGHAT and CDR2 is FQNNGV. V lost 8 bases and J lost 6, with 9 bases in between. This chain's CDR3 is CASGAGDTQYF. As DNA, the CDR3 is TGTGCCAGCGGTGCGGGTGATACGCAGTATTTT.